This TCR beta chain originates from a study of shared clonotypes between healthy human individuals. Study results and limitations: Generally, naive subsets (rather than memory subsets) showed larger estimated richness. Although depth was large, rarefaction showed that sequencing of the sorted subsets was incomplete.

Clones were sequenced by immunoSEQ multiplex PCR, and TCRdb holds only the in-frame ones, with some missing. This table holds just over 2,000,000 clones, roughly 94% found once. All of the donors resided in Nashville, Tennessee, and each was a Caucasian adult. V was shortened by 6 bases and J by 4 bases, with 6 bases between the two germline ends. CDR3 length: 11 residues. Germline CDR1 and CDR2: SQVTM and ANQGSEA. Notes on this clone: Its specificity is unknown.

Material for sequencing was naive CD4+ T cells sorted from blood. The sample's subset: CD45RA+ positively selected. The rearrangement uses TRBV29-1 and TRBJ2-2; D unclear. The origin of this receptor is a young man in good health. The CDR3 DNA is TGCAGCGTCGCTGGCACCGGGGAGCTGTTTTTT. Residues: CSVAGTGELFF.